The rows below give T cell receptor beta chains drawn from one sample of a study of blood T cell repertoires in COVID-19. Repertoires were generated with immunoSEQ multiplex PCR, while TCRdb's copy carries only in-frame clones and drops some. Altogether fewer than 250,000 clones are present, around 83% being singletons, with the ten largest covering around 23%. The sequencing input was PBMCs or T cells enriched from blood (not recorded which). Source of these receptors: a woman in her thirties or forties in a cohort exposed to, infected with or recovered from COVID-19 (not recorded which). The CDR3 runs from the conserved cysteine through the conserved F or W. The order of the fields is V gene, J gene, clone size, D gene, CDR3 protein, CDR3 DNA. A D gene is named only where the DNA matches it firmly. Where a row states a size, it is once, few, many or the class of an expanded clone; other rows omit it.

v_call: TRBV6-4; j_call: TRBJ2-4; clone_size: few; d_call: TRBD2; cdr3_aa: CASSVSASGSGYF; cdr3_nt: TGTGCCAGCAGTGTCTCAGCTAGCGGGAGCGGATACTTC
v_call: TRBV7-9; j_call: TRBJ2-7; clone_size: .; d_call: .; cdr3_aa: CASSAPRVEQYF; cdr3_nt: TGTGCCAGCAGCGCACCGAGGGTCGAGCAGTACTTC
v_call: TRBV2; j_call: TRBJ1-4; clone_size: .; d_call: .; cdr3_aa: CASSEQVNEKLFF; cdr3_nt: TGTGCCAGCAGTGAGCAGGTTAATGAAAAACTGTTTTTT
v_call: TRBV7-2; j_call: TRBJ1-6; clone_size: .; d_call: .; cdr3_aa: CASSLGGSGDRSPLHF; cdr3_nt: TGTGCCAGCAGCTTAGGGGGATCGGGGGACCGCTCACCCCTCCACTTT
v_call: TRBV9; j_call: TRBJ1-4; clone_size: .; d_call: .; cdr3_aa: CASSVTPATNEKLFF; cdr3_nt: TGTGCCAGCAGCGTAACACCCGCAACTAATGAAAAACTGTTTTTT
v_call: TRBV9; j_call: TRBJ2-5; clone_size: .; d_call: .; cdr3_aa: CASSVGGRVDTQYF; cdr3_nt: TGTGCCAGCAGCGTAGGAGGCAGGGTGGATACCCAGTACTTC
v_call: TRBV2; j_call: TRBJ2-7; clone_size: .; d_call: TRBD2; cdr3_aa: CAGLAEAPSYEQYF; cdr3_nt: TGTGCCGGACTAGCGGAGGCCCCCTCCTACGAGCAGTACTTC
v_call: TRBV9; j_call: TRBJ2-3; clone_size: .; d_call: TRBD2; cdr3_aa: CASSVGLAGGLTDTQYF; cdr3_nt: TGTGCCAGCAGCGTAGGACTAGCGGGAGGACTCACAGATACGCAGTATTTT
v_call: TRBV14; j_call: TRBJ1-2; clone_size: .; d_call: .; cdr3_aa: CASSQASIYGYTF; cdr3_nt: TGTGCCAGCAGCCAAGCCTCTATCTATGGCTACACCTTC
v_call: TRBV20-1; j_call: TRBJ1-1; clone_size: .; d_call: TRBD1; cdr3_aa: CSASSPRQGTNTEAFF; cdr3_nt: TGCAGTGCTAGTTCTCCTAGACAGGGCACGAACACTGAAGCTTTCTTT
v_call: TRBV2; j_call: TRBJ1-2; clone_size: .; d_call: .; cdr3_aa: CASTRDTRYGYTF; cdr3_nt: TGTGCCAGCACAAGGGACACTAGATATGGCTACACCTTC
v_call: TRBV28; j_call: TRBJ2-7; clone_size: .; d_call: .; cdr3_aa: CASSGFLGEQYF; cdr3_nt: TGTGCCAGCAGCGGTTTTCTTGGTGAGCAGTACTTC
v_call: TRBV9; j_call: TRBJ1-4; clone_size: .; d_call: .; cdr3_aa: CASSTSGKVAEKLFF; cdr3_nt: TGTGCCAGCAGCACCTCAGGGAAGGTAGCTGAAAAACTGTTTTTT